The sequence of this T cell receptor (beta chain) was determined in a study of technical replicates of blood from a few donors. This CDR3 contains 18 residues. J was trimmed by 3 bases and V by 2 bases; bases with no gene match: 13. CDR1 is SGHDT and CDR2 is YYEEEE in the germline V gene. TCRdb's copy holds only in-frame clones and misses some; the assay was immunoSEQ multiplex PCR. The sample records under 100,000 clones, roughly 95% being singletons. The clonotype originates from a human donor in good health. The specimen sequenced was T cells isolated from PBMCs. V and J are TRBV5-6 and TRBJ2-3; 9 nucleotides agree with TRBD2. For the CDR3, the DNA is TGTGCCAGCAGCTTCCGACGATTTGCGGGAGGGGGGACAGATACGCAGTATTTT. Translated: CASSFRRFAGGGTDTQYF.